The entry below gives a single T cell receptor (beta chain) sequence along with its context. Its antigen is currently unknown. Trimming took off 8 bases at V and 11 bases at J, with 12 bases between the two ends. The CDR3 is 10 amino acids. Germline V lookup: CDR1 MDHEN, CDR2 SYDVKM. The data originate from a study of shared clonotypes between healthy human individuals. Points from the study as a whole: Larger estimated richness was generally recorded for naive subsets relative to memory subsets.

Naive-designated CD8 cells lacked CD45RO, were positively enriched for CCR7, and omitted terminally differentiated effector memory CD45RA+ cells. Each subset's genomic DNA was shared equally among a number of immunoSEQ plates. TCRdb keeps only in-frame clones here, not all; method: immunoSEQ multiplex PCR. The sample has around 610,000 clones, around 96% seen once; the top ten hold less than 0.13%. The chain links TRBV28 to TRBJ1-1; no definite D call. Sequencing was done on a sample of naive CD8+ T cells sorted from blood. This TCR derives from a woman between 25 and 40 years old in good health. The CDR3 DNA sequence: TGTGCCAGCCGGCTGGGCGAGGCTTTCTTT. It codes for CASRLGEAFF.